This record concerns one T cell receptor (beta chain) sequence. What this receptor recognizes is not known. No much larger clone exists at a distance of one base, and base qualities are not known. These data are taken from a study of vaccination and CD4 T cells after COVID-19 (dated by TCRdb to 2021 to 2024). At the level of the whole study: SARS-CoV-2 positivity had been established in the convalescent patients by nasal swab PCR, and mild disease was recorded in several of these patients and severe disease in one. Participants received two doses of either the Pfizer-BioNTech BNT162b2 vaccine (n=8) or the Moderna mRNA-1273 vaccine (n=2). Six males and four females were included in the convalescent cohort, with two Hispanic individuals, seven Caucasians, two Asians and one multiracial person represented. In 10 COVID-19 convalescent patients and a handful of infection-naive healthy vaccine recipients, the spike-specific CD4+ TCR repertoire before mRNA vaccination was compared with the repertoire after mRNA vaccination. Control cultures used a CEFX viral epitope pool as positive control, an HIV-1 Nef peptide pool as negative control, or no peptide. Post-COVID blood samples from convalescent patients were collected a median of approximately 100 days after diagnosis, with a range of about 35 to 161 days. Post-vaccine blood samples were obtained a median of approximately 74 days after the second vaccine dose, with a range of about 12 to 241 days. Overlapping spike peptide pools from SARS-CoV-2 and from the common cold coronaviruses HCoV-NL63, HCoV-OC43 and HCoV-229E were used as culture stimuli. The paper's findings and limits, for the study overall: Nearly all vaccine-specific clones in convalescent patients (304 of 307) were mono-reactive for SARS-CoV-2 spike rather than cross-reactive with common cold coronaviruses. Among convalescent patients, a median about 86% of the SARS-CoV-2-reactive clones seen after vaccination appeared only after vaccination, which suggests priming specific to the vaccine. Relatively few convalescent patients were included in the study, and early timepoints after natural infection were not analyzed. The median count of SARS-CoV-2-reactive clonotypes went up from around 20 after infection to a few dozen after vaccination, although the change was not significant.

The library was built by means of PCR. At the Johns Hopkins FTIC core, DNA from the cultured CD4+ T cells underwent TCR sequencing with the Oncomine TCR Beta short-read assay. Genomic DNA was extracted from the cultured CD4+ T cells with the QIAamp micro DNA kit. The Oncomine TCR Beta libraries from cultured CD4+ T cells were pooled using unique dual indexes and then sequenced on an Illumina iSeq 100. On the authors' methods: Non-productive sequences were filtered out, and CDR3s that did not start with C, did not end with F or W, or were shorter than 7 amino acids were discarded. The MANAFEST web application identified antigen-specific clonotypes by comparing peptide-stimulated wells against reference wells and other culture wells. To be called positive, a clone needed an FDR below 0.05, an odds ratio above 5, and a productive frequency above 0.1% in at least two of three replicate wells. A clonotype counted as cross-reactive if it showed significant expansion both in the SARS-CoV-2 spike wells and in at least one common cold coronavirus spike condition. Levenshtein distances (stringdist) and unrooted phylogenetic trees (ape) in R version 3.6.1 were used to assess CDR3 homology. Using fastp at Q25 and MiXCR, TCRdb reprocessed the public reads and kept productive beta chains. Each entry merges the rows of one CDR3 protein and shows their most common DNA and genes. TCRdb's processing, not the study's, gives the V and J calls here. A total of about 21,000 distinct CDR3 sequences appear in this sample, almost 50% of them only once. The top ten constitute 9% to 10% of the sample.

This specimen's treatment or condition label, per the study, means: roughly 11-day PBMC culture with coronavirus spike peptide pools or control peptides (ViraFEST assay). The ViraFEST assay, used in the study, expanded antigen-specific T cells with peptide pools and then identified the expanded clonotypes through TCR sequencing. The convalescent patients' positive SARS-CoV-2 PCR tests were from March to December 2020, which was before the Alpha, Beta and Delta variants emerged in the United States. PBMCs were cultured at roughly 2 million per well in IMDM supplemented with roughly 5% human AB serum and about 9.5 IU/ml IL-2, with 9.5 to 10 ug/ml peptide pools added. Half of the culture medium was replaced with fresh IL-2-containing medium on days 3 and 7. CD4+ T cells were isolated after around ten days of culture through negative selection using the EasySep CD4+ T cell isolation kit. Ficoll-Paque Plus gradient centrifugation was used to isolate PBMCs from whole blood, and the isolated PBMCs were then either used fresh or cryopreserved at -140C. Culture conditions were generally each tested in triplicate wells.

V trim: 5 bases; J trim: 1 base; unmatched bases: 13. CDR1 is given as LGHNA and CDR2 as YSLEER, both from the germline V gene. The CDR3, cysteine through phenylalanine, is 18 amino acids long. Kept here is only the CDR3 DNA, which spans 54 bases and is read in frame from base 1. The sequence was obtained from a human donor who had recovered from COVID-19. The sequence joins TRBV4-3 to TRBJ1-5; TRBD1 fits 8 bases in the junction. Material: CD4+ T cells from blood, cultured in vitro. CDR3 reads: CASSDRRATGGSNQPQHF. The DNA sequence is as follows: TGCGCCAGCAGCGACCGACGGGCTACAGGGGGAAGCAATCAGCCCCAGCATTTT.